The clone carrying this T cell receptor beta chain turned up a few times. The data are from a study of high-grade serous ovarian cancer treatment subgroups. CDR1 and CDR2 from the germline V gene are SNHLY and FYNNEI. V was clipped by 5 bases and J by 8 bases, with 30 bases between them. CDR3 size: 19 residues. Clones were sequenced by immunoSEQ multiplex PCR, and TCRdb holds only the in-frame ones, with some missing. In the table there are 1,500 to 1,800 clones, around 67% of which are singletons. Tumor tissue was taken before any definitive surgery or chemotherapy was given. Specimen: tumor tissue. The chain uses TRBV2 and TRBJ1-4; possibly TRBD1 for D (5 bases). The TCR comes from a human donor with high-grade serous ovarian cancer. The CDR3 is CASSFENGGGLSLGEKLFF. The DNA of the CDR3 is TGTGCCAGCAGTTTTGAAAACGGCGGGGGTCTTTCCCTAGGGGAAAAACTGTTTTTT.